These 31 T cell receptor beta chains came from one sample sequenced in a study of identical twins. MiXCR, run by TCRdb on the 5' RACE reads, gives a single entry per CDR3 protein. The table has fewer than 550,000 distinct CDR3 sequences, 12% to 15% seen once; the top ten hold roughly 0.4%. Separately, the same data were catalogued under a study of yellow fever vaccine responses in identical twins.

Input material: CD4+ T cells sorted from blood. The receptors stem from a young woman in good health.

This clonotype was found a few times. The genes are TRBV19 and TRBJ2-4; TRBD1 matches 7 bases. Germline CDR1 is LNHDA and CDR2 is SQIVND (reference sequence). This CDR3 has 20 residues. V lost 5 bases, J lost 0 bases, and 19 bases stayed unmatched. The CDR3 spells CASSPSGGQIIKLAKNIQYF. The CDR3 nucleotides are TGTGCCAGTAGTCCCTCAGGGGGACAAATAATCAAGTTAGCCAAAAACATTCAGTACTTC.

This chain joins TRBV3-1 and TRBJ1-4; 7 bases map to TRBD1. From germline, CDR1 is LGHDT and CDR2 YNNKEL (reference sequence). The V segment lost 4 bases and the J segment 3 bases; nucleotides outside the gene matches: 5. The CDR3 contains 15 residues. CDR3 in DNA: TGTGCCAGCAGCCCCGACAGGGTTTCTAATGAAAAACTGTTTTTT. Translating gives CASSPDRVSNEKLFF.

The J gene is TRBJ2-3, the V gene TRBV7-3; D gene unclear. The CDR3 has 16 residues. Looked up from germline, CDR1 is SGHTA and CDR2 is FQGTGA. V was shortened by 0 bases and J by 0 bases, with 10 bases between the two germline ends. CDR3 in amino acids: CASSLTFDPSTDTQYF. The DNA for the CDR3 is TGTGCCAGCAGCTTAACCTTTGACCCGAGCACAGATACGCAGTATTTT.

The DNA for the CDR3 is TGCAGCGTACCGCCCGGGACAGGGGGATCCTACAATGAGCAGTTCTTC. It specifies CSVPPGTGGSYNEQFF. The chain employs TRBV29-1 and TRBJ2-1, with 11 bases aligning to TRBD1. The length of the CDR3 is 16 residues. Germline trimming cut 6 bases from V and 1 base from J; bases unmatched to any gene: 8. Germline CDR1 is SQVTM and CDR2 is ANQGSEA.

As DNA, the CDR3 is TGCAGTGCAGTTGGTGTGGGAGATACGCAGTATTTT. Protein product: CSAVGVGDTQYF. This chain uses TRBV20-1 with TRBJ2-3; the D is unclear. The CDR3 totals 12 residues. Trimming stripped 6 bases from V and 5 bases from J, with 12 bases between. Per the germline V gene, CDR1 is DFQATT and CDR2 is SNEGSKA (reference sequence).

This clonotype has just a few counts. J is TRBJ2-1 and V is TRBV24-1, with D perhaps matching TRBD1 or TRBD2 (5 bases each). V lost 9 bases and J lost 0, with 8 bases in between. Germline V CDR1 and CDR2: KGHDR, SFDVKD. The CDR3 has 13 amino acids. The CDR3 loop is CATGTSSYNEQFF. CDR3 DNA: TGTGCCACCGGGACGAGCTCCTACAATGAGCAGTTCTTC.

This clonotype was observed a handful of times. V usage is TRBV10-2 and J usage is TRBJ2-7, with a weak D call TRBD1 (5 bases). Germline lookup yields CDR1 WSHSY and CDR2 SAAADI. CDR3 size: 14 residues. V was pared by 0 bases and J by 3 bases, with 9 bases between. CDR3 in DNA: TGCGCCAGCAGTGAGTCCGCAGGGTACTACGAGCAGTACGTC. Translated: CASSESAGYYEQYV.

The chain combines TRBV2 with TRBJ2-3, with D uncertain. In germline, CDR1 is SNHLY, CDR2 FYNNEI. V lost 6 bases and J 3 bases, leaving 16 bases between the germline ends. The CDR3 totals 15 residues. For the CDR3, the DNA is TGTGCCAGCAGATTTGGTCCTTCGGTTACAGATACGCAGTATTTT. This codes for CASRFGPSVTDTQYF.

CDR3 protein: CSARDGNQVTEAFF. Written as DNA, the CDR3 is TGCAGTGCTAGAGACGGGAATCAGGTCACTGAAGCTTTCTTT. The chain uses TRBV20-1 and TRBJ1-1; D ambiguous. Germline V CDR1 and CDR2: DFQATT, SNEGSKA (reference sequence). The CDR3 spans 14 residues. Trimming removed 0 bases at V and 4 bases at J, with 12 bases between.

This sequence joins TRBV27 and TRBJ1-1, with D perhaps TRBD1 (6 bases). Trimming stripped 3 bases from V and 2 bases from J, with 16 bases between. This CDR3 is built from 16 residues. From germline, CDR1 is MNHEY and CDR2 SMNVEV (reference sequence). The CDR3 loop reads CASSLSGTQRNTEAFF. The CDR3 coding sequence is TGTGCCAGCAGTTTGTCCGGGACACAGAGAAACACTGAAGCTTTCTTT.

The V gene is TRBV27, the J gene TRBJ2-7, with D possibly TRBD1 on 6 matching bases. Germline loops: CDR1 MNHEY, CDR2 SMNVEV (reference sequence). The CDR3 covers 13 residues. V dropped 3 bases and J dropped 6 bases, with 12 bases sitting between them. The CDR3 DNA reads as TGTGCCAGCAGTTTCACAGGGCGAGGCGAGCAGTACTTC. It is translated as CASSFTGRGEQYF.

This clonotype was seen repeatedly, ten times or more. The rearrangement uses TRBV29-1 and TRBJ1-4; possibly TRBD1 for D (5 bases). The CDR3 spans 13 residues. The germline V gene encodes CDR1 SQVTM and CDR2 ANQGSEA. V was cut by 7 bases and J by 7 bases, with 16 bases left in between. CDR3 protein: CSGYGGNVEKLFF. CDR3 DNA sequence: TGCAGCGGTTATGGGGGGAATGTTGAAAAACTGTTTTTT.

This clonotype was observed many times. The chain is built from TRBV20-1 and TRBJ1-4, with D uncertain. From germline, CDR1 is DFQATT and CDR2 SNEGSKA (reference sequence). The CDR3 sequence is 12 residues long. Trimming took 1 base from V and 3 from J, leaving 3 bases between them. In DNA, the CDR3 is TGCAGTGCTAGAGGACCTAATGAAAAACTGTTTTTT. Residues: CSARGPNEKLFF.

The rearrangement uses TRBV2 and TRBJ1-4, with D possibly TRBD1 on 6 matching bases. The CDR3 spans 13 residues. The germline V gene encodes CDR1 SNHLY and CDR2 FYNNEI. The germline V and J ends were trimmed by 6 bases and 12 bases, with 17 bases remaining between them. The CDR3 protein is CASSRSGGPELFF. DNA for the CDR3: TGTGCCAGCAGCAGGAGTGGGGGGCCTGAACTGTTTTTT.

This clonotype was seen ten or more times. The chain recombines TRBV20-1 with TRBJ1-4, with 8 positions matching TRBD1. CDR1 and CDR2 from the germline V gene are DFQATT and SNEGSKA (reference sequence). With 6 bases clipped from V and 7 bases from J, the junction kept 4 bases outside the gene matches. The CDR3 consists of 12 residues. The CDR3 DNA reads TGCAGTGCCAGGACAGGGAGTGAAAAACTGTTTTTT. Translation gives CSARTGSEKLFF.

The chain recombines TRBV28 with TRBJ2-3, with D perhaps TRBD2 (5 bases). Germline V gives CDR1 MDHEN, CDR2 SYDVKM. The CDR3 loop spans 14 amino acids. Trimming took off 3 bases at V and 0 bases at J, with 7 bases between the two ends. The CDR3, as DNA: TGTGCCAGCAGTTTCCAGCGGAGCACAGATACGCAGTATTTT. This codes for CASSFQRSTDTQYF.

This chain uses TRBV28 with TRBJ1-1; 10 bases line up with TRBD1. Germline V gene sequence: CDR1 MDHEN, CDR2 SYDVKM. The CDR3 consists of 14 residues. With V trimmed by 7 bases and J by 5 bases, 7 bases remained unmatched. CDR3 nucleotides: TGTGCCAGCACCCGGACAGGGGGAGGTACTGAAGCTTTCTTT. It codes for CASTRTGGGTEAFF.

The DNA for the CDR3 is TGCGCCAGCAGCTTGGACGTGAGATCCTACGAGCAGTACTTC. Amino acids: CASSLDVRSYEQYF. This rearrangement joins TRBV5-1 to TRBJ2-7; D uncertain. Trimming pared 0 bases from V and 1 base from J, leaving 8 bases between. Germline assignment: CDR1 SGHRS and CDR2 YFSETQ. The CDR3 loop spans 14 amino acids.

The CDR3 sequence is CSASPGGGYEQYV. The CDR3 DNA sequence: TGCAGTGCTAGCCCTGGGGGCGGGTACGAGCAGTACGTC. V usage is TRBV20-1 and J usage is TRBJ2-7; D perhaps matches TRBD1 (6 bases). The CDR3 loop spans 13 amino acids. Germline V gene data show CDR1 as DFQATT and CDR2 as SNEGSKA (reference sequence). Trimming took off 3 bases at V and 4 bases at J, with 13 bases between the two ends.

This chain joins TRBV7-8 and TRBJ2-7; 9 bases fit TRBD1. Unmatched junction bases numbered 7, after V lost 4 bases and J lost 0 bases. CDR1 is SGHVS, CDR2 FQNEAQ, per germline. This CDR3 has 16 residues. The CDR3 spells CASSSLTGGVSYEQYF. The CDR3 region has the DNA TGTGCCAGCAGCTCACTAACAGGGGGCGTCTCCTACGAGCAGTACTTC.

This clonotype occurred a few times. This chain uses TRBV20-1 with TRBJ2-1, with D tentatively TRBD1 (5 bases). This CDR3 is built from 13 residues. Germline lookup yields CDR1 DFQATT and CDR2 SNEGSKA (reference sequence). Trimming removed 8 bases from V and 10 bases from J, with 21 bases in between. The DNA for the CDR3 is TGCAGTCCTCAACTGGGCAGGGTCTTCGAGCAGTTCTTC. Translation: CSPQLGRVFEQFF.

This clonotype was observed a few times. V gene TRBV6-5 combines with J gene TRBJ1-5, with 12 bases that match TRBD1. The CDR3 covers 16 residues. Germline-derived CDR1 and CDR2 are MNHEY and SVGAGI. The trim removed 7 bases at V and 4 bases at J, leaving 8 bases unmatched. CDR3 nucleotide sequence: TGTGCCAGCAATTCCGGGACAGGGGGCCCTAATCAGCCCCAGCATTTT. It specifies CASNSGTGGPNQPQHF.

This clonotype came up a few times. The V gene is TRBV12-3 or TRBV12-4, the J gene TRBJ1-4, with a tentative D call TRBD1 (5 bases). This CDR3 comprises 15 residues. The V end was cut by 7 bases, the J end by 6 bases, with 18 bases between. The CDR3 sequence is CASIASDRRDEKLFF. DNA of the CDR3: TGTGCCAGCATAGCGTCAGACAGAAGGGATGAAAAACTGTTTTTT.

The chain couples TRBV12-3 or TRBV12-4 to TRBJ1-2; D unresolved. The CDR3 runs to 13 residues. Trimming removed 6 bases from V and 0 bases from J, with 8 bases in between. The CDR3 spells CASSTGANYGYTF. The CDR3 DNA is TGTGCCAGCAGCACTGGAGCTAACTATGGCTACACCTTC.

In its sample, this clonotype was seen many times. The rearrangement uses TRBV24-1 and TRBJ2-1, with D maybe TRBD1 (6 bases). With 6 bases removed from V and 0 bases from J, the gap between germline ends came to 11 bases. The length of the CDR3 is 15 residues. Germline V gene data show CDR1 as KGHDR and CDR2 as SFDVKD. This CDR3 reads CATSSRTVSYNEQFF. For the CDR3, the DNA is TGTGCCACCAGTTCTCGGACAGTCTCCTACAATGAGCAGTTCTTC.

This chain uses TRBV10-1 with TRBJ2-3, with 7 bases identical to TRBD1. The V segment lost 6 bases and the J segment 4 bases; nucleotides outside the gene matches: 4. CDR1 WNHNN and CDR2 SYGVQD come from the germline V gene (reference sequence). The CDR3 runs to 13 residues. The CDR3 is CASRGQCSDTQYF. The CDR3 DNA follows: TGCGCCAGCAGGGGACAGTGCTCAGATACGCAGTATTTT.

The V and J genes are TRBV20-1 and TRBJ2-5, with TRBD2 identical over 7 bases. The trim removed 3 bases at V and 2 bases at J, leaving 0 bases unmatched. Germline V lookup: CDR1 DFQATT, CDR2 SNEGSKA (reference sequence). The CDR3 has 12 residues. The CDR3 DNA reads as TGCAGTGCTAGCGGGGGGCAAGAGACCCAGTACTTC. This encodes CSASGGQETQYF.

V is TRBV6-2 or TRBV6-3 and J is TRBJ2-1; 11 bases map to TRBD2. V was pared by 0 bases and J by 4 bases, with 8 bases of the junction left unmatched. The CDR3 has 18 amino acids. CDR1 is MNHEY, CDR2 SVGEGT, per germline. CDR3 region: CASSYSVAGGPLYNEQFF. The CDR3 bases are TGTGCCAGCAGTTACTCGGTAGCGGGGGGGCCTTTATACAATGAGCAGTTCTTC.

This clonotype has only one observation. This sequence joins TRBV10-3 and TRBJ2-1, with TRBD1 matching 11 bases. Germline CDR1 and CDR2: ENHRY and SYGVKD. The ends lost 6 bases at V and 7 bases at J; junction bases unmatched: 8. The CDR3 has 15 residues. The CDR3 region is CAIRGGDRGINEQFF. CDR3 nucleotide sequence: TGTGCCATCAGGGGGGGGGACAGGGGGATTAATGAGCAGTTCTTC.

This clonotype was found many times. The chain combines TRBV7-2 with TRBJ1-5; D is perhaps TRBD1 (5 bases). Trimming took 2 bases from V and 7 from J, leaving 15 bases between them. The CDR3 contains 15 residues. Germline CDR1 and CDR2: SGHTA and FQGNSA. As DNA, the CDR3 is TGTGCCAGCAGCTTAACGGGGCTGACAGTCCAGCCCCAGCATTTT. It is translated as CASSLTGLTVQPQHF.

This clonotype was seen a handful of times. The V call is TRBV5-1, the J call TRBJ1-4; possibly TRBD1 for D (6 bases). The V end was cut by 0 bases, the J end by 8 bases, with 11 bases between. The CDR3 length is 14 residues. Germline V gene lookup returns CDR1 SGHRS and CDR2 YFSETQ. This CDR3 reads CASSLEGGREKLFF. In nucleotides, the CDR3 is TGCGCCAGCAGCTTGGAAGGGGGACGAGAAAAACTGTTTTTT.